This T cell receptor beta chain was recovered during a study of human versus mouse CDR3 diversity and MHC coevolution. Overall study: Valid reads per sample ranged from about 5.5 x 10^6 to 1.7 x 10^7.

Germline CDR1 is MNHEY and CDR2 is SVGAGI. V was clipped by 6 bases and J by 5 bases; unmatched bases: 7. The CDR3 is made up of 15 amino acids. Sequencing was performed with immunoSEQ multiplex PCR; in TCRdb, only in-frame clones are kept and a portion is missing. The table shows about 77,000 clones, with just under 95% occurring only once. To note about this clone: Antigen: not known.

Cells were CD45RO-negative CD62L-positive naive CD4 T cells sorted from PBMCs. Broader study findings: Compared with mice, human CDR3s carried more deletions and insertions on average. The lowest clonal inequality scores came from two of three human donors.

The TCR was taken from a person aged 30 to 70 in good health. The chain joins TRBV6-5 to TRBJ2-3; TRBD2 matches 11 bases. Sequenced material: naive CD4+ T cells from blood. Subset noted: CD45RO-negative CD62L-positive naive CD4 T cells. The CDR3 DNA reads TGTGCCAGCAGACTAGCGGGGGCCCCCCAAGATACGCAGTATTTT. Its translation: CASRLAGAPQDTQYF.